Listed here are 10 T cell receptor beta chains from one sample, sequenced in a study of T-cell memory formation after mild COVID-19. TCRdb called the 5' RACE reads again in MiXCR, with one record for every CDR3 protein. The sample comprises 200,000 to 300,000 distinct CDR3 sequences, over 8.5% of which are singletons, and 22% rests with the top ten. Sample: PBMCs or a T cell subset sorted from them (not recorded which). The receptor source for this set is a young man who had mild COVID-19 (a few samples of this study predate the infection). Cell type and time point are not known.

V is TRBV10-3 and J is TRBJ2-3, with D perhaps TRBD1 (6 bases). The CDR3 covers 15 residues. V was shortened by 6 bases and J by 2 bases, with 15 bases between the two germline ends. Germline CDR1 is ENHRY and CDR2 is SYGVKD. The CDR3 region is CAISPQQGSTDTQYF. As DNA, the CDR3 is TGTGCCATCAGCCCGCAACAGGGATCCACAGATACGCAGTATTTT.

This clonotype was recorded a few times. The V and J genes are TRBV12-3 or TRBV12-4 and TRBJ2-1, with a weak D call TRBD2 (7 bases). The V gene lost 3 bases and the J gene lost 9 bases, with 21 bases spanning the gap. This CDR3 region has 16 residues. Here the CDR3 DNA reads TGTGCCAGCAGTTTCAGGATCAGAGGGGGGGCGGGTGAGCAGTTCTTC. This gives the protein CASSFRIRGGAGEQFF.

The CDR3 sequence is CASSDSGSRSYEQYF. The CDR3 region has the DNA TGTGCCAGCAGTGACAGCGGGAGCCGCTCCTACGAGCAGTACTTC. The chain links TRBV2 to TRBJ2-7, with 8 positions matching TRBD2. This CDR3 spans 15 amino acids. The trim removed 3 bases at V and 0 bases at J, leaving 4 bases unmatched. Germline-derived CDR1 and CDR2 are SNHLY and FYNNEI. Complete variable domain (other parts from reference TRBV2 and TRBJ2-7): EPEVTQTPSHQVTQMGQEVILRCVPISNHLYFYWYRQILGQKVEFLVSFYNNEISEKSEIFDDQFSVERPDGSNFTLKIRSTKLEDSAMYFCASSDSGSRSYEQYFGPGTRLTVT.

This clonotype was seen only a few times. V gene TRBV4-1 combines with J gene TRBJ2-1; TRBD1 matches 7 bases. The V and J ends lost 4 bases and 14 bases, in that order; junction bases with no gene match: 8. The CDR3 length is 12 residues. CDR1 and CDR2 from the germline V gene are MGHRA and YSYEKL. Here the CDR3 reads CASSLTGTEKFF. DNA of the CDR3: TGCGCCAGCAGCCTAACCGGGACAGAGAAGTTCTTC.

This clonotype occurred a few times. The genes are TRBV29-1 and TRBJ2-3; no clear D gene. From germline, CDR1 is SQVTM and CDR2 ANQGSEA. The length of the CDR3 is 16 residues. V was cut by 1 base and J by 0 bases, with 14 bases left in between. The CDR3 region has the DNA TGCAGCGTTGAAGTAATTTCTCCGGGTAGCACAGATACGCAGTATTTT. Residues: CSVEVISPGSTDTQYF.

This clonotype was counted between two and nine times. J is TRBJ1-2 and V is TRBV5-1; D gene uncertain. The length of the CDR3 is 13 residues. Between the trimmed V and J ends, which lost 0 bases and 1 base, there was a span of 4 bases. Germline-derived CDR1 and CDR2 are SGHRS and YFSETQ. The CDR3 nucleotides read TGCGCCAGCAGCTTGGAGGTTAACTATGGCTACACCTTC. Protein: CASSLEVNYGYTF.

The rearrangement links TRBV4-3 to TRBJ2-7, with 11 positions matching TRBD1. The V gene end was trimmed by 4 bases and the J gene end by 5 bases; junction bases not matched to a gene: 4. CDR3 length: 14 residues. The germline gives CDR1 LGHNA, CDR2 YSLEER. CDR3 protein: CASSLGTGGDEQYF. CDR3 nucleotide sequence: TGCGCCAGCAGCCTGGGGACAGGGGGGGACGAGCAGTACTTC.

This clonotype was counted a few times. The rearrangement joins TRBV12-3 or TRBV12-4 to TRBJ2-7; D perhaps matches TRBD2 (5 bases). CDR3 length: 11 amino acids. V was pared by 8 bases and J by 4 bases, with 9 bases between. CDR3 amino acids: CASGRGYEQYF. The CDR3 coding sequence is TGTGCCAGCGGGAGAGGGTACGAGCAGTACTTC.

The chain recombines TRBV7-2 with TRBJ2-5, with 10 bases matching TRBD2. Looked up from germline, CDR1 is SGHTA and CDR2 is FQGNSA. This CDR3 is 17 amino acids long. The trim removed 2 bases at V and 4 bases at J, leaving 10 bases unmatched. As DNA, the CDR3 is TGTGCCAGCAGCTTAAGTGGGACTAGCGAACTGATAGAGACCCAGTACTTC. Translated: CASSLSGTSELIETQYF.

The rearrangement links TRBV7-3 to TRBJ2-3, with 12 nucleotides matching TRBD2. The CDR3 has 19 amino acids. Germline V gives CDR1 SGHTA, CDR2 FQGTGA. The J segment lost 2 bases and the V segment lost 1 base, leaving 10 bases of the junction unmatched. The CDR3 coding sequence is TGTGCCAGCAGCTTAAGGCCCCGGACTAGCGGGGATCACACAGATACGCAGTATTTT. Its protein is CASSLRPRTSGDHTDTQYF.